This T cell receptor (beta chain) was recovered during a study of T cell responses to AZD1222 COVID-19 vaccine. Of note for this clone: Its specificity is unknown.

Here immunoSEQ multiplex PCR was the method, and the copy in TCRdb shows in-frame clones only, minus some. The sample yields 100,000 to 150,000 clones, around 89% seen once. The CDR3 is made up of 12 amino acids. Germline lookup yields CDR1 SGHTA and CDR2 FQGNSA. Trimming took off 2 bases at V and 7 bases at J, with 6 bases between the two ends. General observations from the study: Close to half of spike-specific TCRs reportedly recognize unmutated variant regions. The donor cohort was predominantly white British with a female majority, and clonal diversity may have been underestimated.

The chain employs TRBV7-2 and TRBJ1-5; D is possibly TRBD1 (5 bases). The input for sequencing was peripheral blood, taken on day 0 of AZD1222 vaccination. This sequence originates from an adult in good health. The CDR3 region is CASSLRDQPQHF. The CDR3 DNA is TGTGCCAGCAGCTTAAGGGACCAGCCCCAGCATTTT. Using reference TRBV7-2 and TRBJ1-5 for the parts outside the CDR3, the full variable domain is GAGVSQSPSNKVTEKGKDVELRCDPISGHTALYWYRQSLGQGLEFLIYFQGNSAPDKSGLPSDRFSAERTGGSVSTLTIQRTQQEDSAVYLCASSLRDQPQHFGDGTRLSIL.